A selection of T cell receptor beta chains follows, all from one sample in a study of a mutant IDH1 vaccine in newly diagnosed glioma. These receptors' antigens are unknown. Measured with immunoSEQ multiplex PCR; TCRdb has only the in-frame clones, and not every one. Altogether tens of thousands of clones are present, 65% to 90% being singletons, with the ten largest covering 3% to 3.5%. This material consisted of PBMCs, taken from a glioma patient whose treatment included an IDH1 peptide vaccine. The origin of the receptors is a young woman with glioma. Some clones in this sample may be carry-over from other donors' samples. Both conserved end residues are trimmed from each CDR3. Fields, in order: CDR3 protein, V gene, J gene, CDR3 length.

ASSKTDEQY	TRBV7-2	TRBJ2-7	9
ASSSPTGGNTGELF	TRBV6-5	TRBJ2-2	14
ASSPWDIGFRGGYT	TRBV27	TRBJ1-2	14
ASSYGTGGFGEQY	TRBV6-6	TRBJ2-7	13
ASSETGGTQRGTQY	TRBV21-1	TRBJ2-3	14
ASSSRGTEETQY	TRBV13	TRBJ2-5	12
ASSLNAADQNEKLF	TRBV5-1	TRBJ1-4	14
ASSEPDPSSPLH	TRBV25-1	TRBJ1-6	12
ASSPRMGPNYGYT	TRBV4-1	TRBJ1-2	13
ASSRTGHYSNQPQH	TRBV5-6	TRBJ1-5	14
ASSLLPLAERGDTQY	TRBV5-4	TRBJ2-3	15
ASSDTYLYTEAF	TRBV6-6	TRBJ1-1	12
AWSAGGPGAQY	TRBV30	TRBJ2-5	11
ASSEDRDSMVQETQY	TRBV10-1	TRBJ2-5	15
ASSVAAPSYEQY	TRBV9	TRBJ2-7	12
ASSGRVVHEQY	TRBV6-1	TRBJ2-7	11
ASSEDLARETQY	TRBV2	TRBJ2-5	12
ASSPPGQGNTGELF	TRBV2	TRBJ2-2	14
AWSHASYEQY	TRBV30	TRBJ2-7	10
ASSPLRDSLSGANVLT	TRBV13	TRBJ2-6	16
SVAHTPWGQPQH	TRBV29-1	TRBJ1-5	12
ASSYTVPNTEAF	TRBV6-5	TRBJ1-1	12
AFDRNEQF	TRBV2	TRBJ2-1	8
ASSYPDRLTEAF	TRBV6-6	TRBJ1-1	12
ASTEVAGGVTGELF	TRBV6-1	.	14
ASSLAGTGMDGYT	TRBV5-1	TRBJ1-2	13
ASSGGTGWYEQY	TRBV7-2	TRBJ2-7	12
ASSGGQGEKLF	TRBV21-1	TRBJ1-4	11
ASSDSFKKGPNTEAF	TRBV6-4	TRBJ1-1	15
ASSQDDDEQF	TRBV14	TRBJ2-1	10
ASRSGAHEQF	TRBV27	TRBJ2-1	10
ASSLSPGGLQETQY	TRBV5-6	TRBJ2-5	14
ASSPEAGLGELF	TRBV9	TRBJ2-2	12
ASSLGFGGGSGYT	TRBV7-9	TRBJ1-2	13
ASSVTGRVNEKLF	TRBV9	TRBJ1-4	13
ASSDSTSGEQY	TRBV6-4	TRBJ2-7	11
ASSPRASGNTDTQY	TRBV19	TRBJ2-3	14
ASSQDGTAPLYGYT	TRBV4-2	TRBJ1-2	14
ASSSRGAGNTIY	TRBV9	TRBJ1-3	12
ASSTDRAYEAF	TRBV5-4	TRBJ1-1	11
ASSMGNVAAF	TRBV6-6	TRBJ1-1	10
SVIDLRNTEAF	TRBV29-1	TRBJ1-1	11
ASIVRRDRAYGYT	TRBV2	TRBJ1-2	13